This TCR beta chain was documented in a study of shared clonotypes between healthy human individuals. CDR1 MNHEY and CDR2 SVGAGI come from the germline V gene. The CDR3 has 13 amino acids. Trimming took 2 bases from V and 10 from J, leaving 12 bases between them. CD45RO-negative, CCR7-selected cells formed the naive CD8 fraction, which excluded terminally differentiated effector memory CD45RA+ cells. As concerns this clone: Its antigen is as yet unknown.

Libraries were prepared by immunoSEQ multiplex PCR; TCRdb keeps only in-frame clonotypes and omits some of them. Of approximately 840,000 clones listed, about 96% are singletons. Study-level results: Approximately 4.6% of naive CD4 clonotypes were shared across a handful of donors. When compared with the clonotypes that were shared by all four sorted-subset donors, the non-shared clonotypes turned out to have lower generation probabilities.

The TCR comes from a man in his thirties or forties in good health. The chain carries TRBV6-5 and TRBJ1-5; D call uncertain. Sequences were obtained from naive CD8+ T cells sorted from blood. For the CDR3, the DNA is TGTGCCAGCAGTTACGGTGCGGGAGATCCCCAGCATTTT. Translating it yields CASSYGAGDPQHF.